The 21 T cell receptor beta chains below come from one sample, sequenced in a study of molecular identifiers for immune sequencing clone quantification. TCRdb reprocessed the PCR reads with MiXCR, giving one entry per CDR3 protein. The sample includes under 600,000 distinct CDR3 sequences, around 23% of them seen just once. Sequencing input: naive CD8+ T cells from blood, with Jurkat cell RNA spiked in. Noted subset: FACS-sorted CD8+CD4-CCR7+CD45RA+ naive T cells. All receptors come from a human donor in good health. Some libraries in this study had Jurkat cell RNA spiked in.

In this sample, this clonotype turned up many times. This sequence joins TRBV4-1 and TRBJ2-7; 8 bases map to TRBD1. Looked up from germline, CDR1 is MGHRA and CDR2 is YSYEKL. The CDR3 is made up of 15 amino acids. Trimming at V came to 4 bases and at J to 3 bases, leaving 8 bases not matched to a gene. The CDR3 bases are TGCGCCAGCAGCCCAGGACAGGGATCCTTCTACGAGCAGTACTTC. It translates to CASSPGQGSFYEQYF.

A remark on this clonotype: Just one base apart from a much larger clone, this may be a read error. This chain joins TRBV4-3 and TRBJ2-3; possibly TRBD2 for D (5 bases). Germline V lookup: CDR1 LGHNA, CDR2 YSLEER. The CDR3 is made up of 15 amino acids. CDR3 nucleotide sequence: TGCGCCGGCAGCCAAGATTCTACGCGAGGGCATACGCAGTATTTT. This translates into CAGSQDSTRGHTQYF.

CDR3 DNA: TGCAGTGCTGCCGGACTAGCGGGGACAGATACGCAGTATTTT. Its translation is CSAAGLAGTDTQYF. The chain recombines TRBV20-1 with TRBJ2-3, with TRBD2 identical over 12 bases. The V gene end was trimmed by 5 bases and the J gene end by 3 bases; junction bases not matched to a gene: 3. Germline CDR1 DFQATT, CDR2 SNEGSKA (reference sequence). The CDR3 runs to 14 residues.

Points on this clonotype: Since a much larger clone is just one base distant, this may be a read error. This chain joins TRBV7-9 and TRBJ2-1, with D perhaps TRBD1 (5 bases). Looked up from germline, CDR1 is SEHNR and CDR2 is FQNEAQ (reference sequence). The CDR3 is 17 amino acids. The CDR3 bases are TGTGCCAGCAGCTTAGGAAGGGGCAACACCTGGCCGGATGAGCGGTTCTTC. It encodes CASSLGRGNTWPDERFF.

The table lists this clonotype with a few counts. The CDR3 protein is CASSLQTPLPLDTQYF. The CDR3 nucleotides read TGTGCCAGCAGTTTACAGACCCCATTACCCCTGGATACGCAGTATTTT. The V and J genes are TRBV27 and TRBJ2-3; no definite D call. V was clipped by 2 bases and J by 6 bases, with 18 bases between them. The germline V gene encodes CDR1 MNHEY and CDR2 SMNVEV (reference sequence). The CDR3 sequence is 16 residues long.

J is TRBJ1-5 and V is TRBV19; D is unresolved. V lost 4 bases and J lost 0, with 13 bases in between. CDR1 and CDR2 from the germline V gene are LNHDA and SQIVND (reference sequence). The length of the CDR3 is 16 residues. The CDR3 DNA reads as TGTGCCAGTAGTACTCGGGCAGGCTATAGCAATCAGCCCCAGCATTTT. It codes for CASSTRAGYSNQPQHF. Complete variable domain (other parts from reference TRBV19 and TRBJ1-5): DGGITQSPKYLFRKEGQNVTLSCEQNLNHDAMYWYRQDPGQGLRLIYYSQIVNDFQKGDIAEGYSVSREKKESFPLTVTSAQKNPTAFYLCASSTRAGYSNQPQHFGDGTRLSIL.

Details on this clonotype: A much larger clonotype is one base distant, so this may be a read error. As the CDR3 is not closed by the conserved phenylalanine or tryptophan, this likely results from a read error. The chain's CDR3 is CSAEASFSGRTDTQYV. As DNA, the CDR3 is TGCAGCGCTGAGGCCAGTTTTAGCGGGAGAACAGATACGCAGTATGTT. The chain is built from TRBV29-1 and TRBJ2-3; 9 bases match TRBD2. Germline V lookup: CDR1 SQVTM, CDR2 ANQGSEA. This CDR3 contains 16 residues. V shed 7 bases and J 3 bases; nucleotides not matched to a gene: 14.

The chain combines TRBV24-1 with TRBJ2-7; TRBD1 aligns across 7 bases. V lost 6 bases, J lost 7 bases, and 8 bases stayed unmatched. The germline gives CDR1 KGHDR, CDR2 SFDVKD. This CDR3 is 13 amino acids long. CDR3 protein: CATSSQGRREQYF. The CDR3 DNA reads TGTGCCACCAGTTCACAGGGGAGAAGGGAGCAGTACTTC.

For this clonotype: This may be a read error: a much more frequent sequence differs by one nucleotide. The DNA of the CDR3 is TGTGCCAGCAGTCCGCTGGAAGGTAGTGAGACCCAGTACTTC. Protein product: CASSPLEGSETQYF. This chain connects TRBV27 to TRBJ2-5, with D unresolved. CDR1 and CDR2 from the germline V gene are MNHEY and SMNVEV (reference sequence). The V end lost 5 bases, the J end lost 5 bases, and 15 bases lay between the germline ends. This CDR3 spans 14 amino acids.

This clonotype was counted many times. This rearrangement joins TRBV2 to TRBJ2-4; unclear D gene. This CDR3 contains 15 residues. Germline CDR1 SNHLY, CDR2 FYNNEI. V lost 5 bases and J lost 3, with 14 bases in between. As DNA, the CDR3 is TGTGCCAGCAGTAGCTTGGACGTCGGCAAAAACATTCAGTACTTC. It is translated as CASSSLDVGKNIQYF.

The chain links TRBV29-1 to TRBJ2-1, with 7 bases fitting TRBD2. J was trimmed by 1 base and V by 0 bases; bases with no gene match: 3. This CDR3 has 15 residues. Germline CDR1 reads SQVTM; CDR2 reads ANQGSEA. DNA for the CDR3: TGCAGCGTTGAAGATGCGGGGGTGTCCTACAATGAGCAGTTCTTC. This sequence encodes CSVEDAGVSYNEQFF.

With respect to this clonotype: At one boundary the junction diverges from the germline segment, which might be a read error. The chain joins TRBV6-5 to TRBJ1-4, with a possible D match to TRBD1 (6 bases). The CDR3 consists of 15 residues. From germline, CDR1 is MNHEY and CDR2 SVGAGI. CDR3: CASSSDSEVNEKLLF. CDR3 bases: TGTGCCAGCAGCTCGGACAGTGAAGTTAATGAAAAACTGCTTTTT.

This clonotype was recorded at least ten times. The V and J genes are TRBV24-1 and TRBJ2-5; weak D call: TRBD2 (6 bases). This CDR3 has 14 amino acids. CDR1 is KGHDR, CDR2 SFDVKD, per germline. V lost 4 bases and J 5 bases, leaving 13 bases between the germline ends. The CDR3 protein is CATSDRERGETQYF. In DNA form, the CDR3 reads TGTGCCACCAGTGACCGGGAGAGGGGCGAGACCCAGTACTTC.

Notes on this clonotype: Given a much more abundant clone one base away, this may be a read error. V gene TRBV2 combines with J gene TRBJ2-3; D not resolved. This CDR3 has 12 residues. V was shortened by 8 bases and J by 6 bases, with 12 bases between the two germline ends. Per germline, CDR1 SNHLY and CDR2 FYNNEI. The CDR3 is CASGSMVDTQYF. CDR3 DNA sequence: TGTGCCAGCGGCTCTATGGTGGATACGCAGTATTTT.

This clonotype was seen more than once but under ten times. The chain is built from TRBV4-1 and TRBJ1-1; D remains unclear. Germline-derived CDR1 and CDR2 are MGHRA and YSYEKL. The CDR3 covers 17 residues. Trimming removed 1 base at V and 0 bases at J, with 15 bases between. The CDR3 region is CASSQAWNAFMNTEAFF. In DNA form, the CDR3 reads TGCGCCAGCAGCCAAGCATGGAACGCTTTCATGAACACTGAAGCTTTCTTT.

This clonotype turned up a few times. V and J are TRBV20-1 and TRBJ2-7; D unresolved. Germline V gives CDR1 DFQATT, CDR2 SNEGSKA (reference sequence). V was shortened by 5 bases and J by 1 base, with 18 bases between the two germline ends. The CDR3 is made up of 15 amino acids. CDR3 sequence reads: CSAVLYLSSSYEQYF. The CDR3 coding sequence is TGCAGTGCTGTCCTATATCTGAGCAGTTCCTACGAGCAGTACTTC.

This clonotype was detected many times. The chain recombines TRBV15 with TRBJ2-5; no firm D call. Trimming took off 6 bases at V and 7 bases at J, with 15 bases between the two ends. The CDR3 has 13 residues. CDR1 and CDR2 from the germline V gene are LNHNV and YYDKDF (reference sequence). The CDR3 nucleotides read TGTGCCACCAGACCGGAAAATGAATTGACCCAGTACTTC. It yields the protein CATRPENELTQYF.

The rearrangement links TRBV4-1 to TRBJ1-1; perhaps TRBD1 as D (5 bases). The CDR3 is made up of 13 amino acids. V lost 7 bases and J lost 4, with 13 bases in between. The V gene's germline CDR1 is MGHRA and CDR2 YSYEKL. The CDR3 reads CASNSQGSTEAFF. Here the CDR3 DNA reads TGCGCCAGCAACTCCCAGGGAAGCACTGAAGCTTTCTTT.

This clonotype was recorded at least ten times. The chain combines TRBV29-1 with TRBJ2-3; D not resolved. Trimming left V 4 bases short and J 2 bases short, with 10 bases between. Germline-derived CDR1 and CDR2 are SQVTM and ANQGSEA. This CDR3 is built from 13 residues. The CDR3 protein is CSVVPISTDTQYF. CDR3 sequence (DNA): TGCAGCGTTGTTCCTATCTCCACAGATACGCAGTATTTT.

This chain joins TRBV11-2 and TRBJ2-1; no clear D. This CDR3 has 12 residues. V lost 2 bases to trimming and J lost 7 bases, with 6 bases between them. CDR1 is SGHAT and CDR2 is FQNNGV in the germline V gene. The CDR3 DNA reads as TGTGCCAGCAGCTTAAATCGAAATGAGCAGTTCTTC. Translated, it gives CASSLNRNEQFF. Full variable domain (remainder filled in from reference TRBV11-2 and TRBJ2-1): EAGVAQSPRYKIIEKRQSVAFWCNPISGHATLYWYQQILGQGPKLLIQFQNNGVVDDSQLPKDRFSAERLKGVDSTLKIQPAKLEDSAVYLCASSLNRNEQFFGPGTRLTVL.

This chain links TRBV20-1 with TRBJ2-1; 9 nucleotides match TRBD2. CDR3 length: 17 residues. The V gene end was trimmed by 0 bases and the J gene end by 5 bases; junction bases not matched to a gene: 11. Germline CDR1 reads DFQATT; CDR2 reads SNEGSKA (reference sequence). CDR3 region: CSARDGGGRAFHNEQFF. The CDR3 bases are TGCAGTGCTAGAGATGGGGGCGGGAGGGCCTTTCACAATGAGCAGTTCTTC.